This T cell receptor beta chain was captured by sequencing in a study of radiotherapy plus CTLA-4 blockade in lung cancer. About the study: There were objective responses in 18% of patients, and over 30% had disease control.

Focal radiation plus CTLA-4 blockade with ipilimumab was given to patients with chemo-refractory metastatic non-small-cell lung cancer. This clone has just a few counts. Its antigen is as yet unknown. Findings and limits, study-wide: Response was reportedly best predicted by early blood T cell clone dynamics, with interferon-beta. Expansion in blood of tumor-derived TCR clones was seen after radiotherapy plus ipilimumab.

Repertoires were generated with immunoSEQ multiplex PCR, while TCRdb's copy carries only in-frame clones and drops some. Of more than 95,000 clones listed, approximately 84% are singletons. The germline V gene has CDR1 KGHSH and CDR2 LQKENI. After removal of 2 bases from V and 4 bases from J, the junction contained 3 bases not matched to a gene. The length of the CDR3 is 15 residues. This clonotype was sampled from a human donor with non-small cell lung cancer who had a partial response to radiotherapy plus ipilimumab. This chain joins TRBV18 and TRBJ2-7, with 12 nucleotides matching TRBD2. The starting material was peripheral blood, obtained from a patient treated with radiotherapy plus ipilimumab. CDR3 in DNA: TGTGCCAGCTCACCAGGGCTAGCGGGAGGGTACGAGCAGTACTTC. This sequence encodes CASSPGLAGGYEQYF.